This T cell receptor beta chain was identified during a study of molecular identifiers for immune sequencing clone quantification. The use of previously described methods and listed TCR primers produced the bulk TCR libraries. From the PCR reads, TCRdb called clonotypes with MiXCR, one entry per CDR3 protein. The sample has hundreds of thousands of distinct CDR3 sequences, 25% seen once. Deletions cut 0 bases from V and 1 base from J, with 16 bases between. This CDR3 region has 18 residues. Germline V CDR1 and CDR2: SGDLS, YYNGEE. Naive CD8 T cells were sorted, and the gate applied was CD8+CD4-CCR7+CD45RA+.

V usage is TRBV9 and J usage is TRBJ2-2; the D is unclear. Sequenced: naive CD8+ T cells from blood, with Jurkat cell RNA spiked in. Subset indicated: FACS-sorted CD8+CD4-CCR7+CD45RA+ naive T cells. The sequence was obtained from a human donor in good health. Some libraries in this study had Jurkat cell RNA spiked in. The CDR3 loop reads CASSVAGWTHENTGELFF. The CDR3 DNA follows: TGTGCCAGCAGCGTAGCCGGTTGGACCCACGAGAACACCGGGGAGCTGTTTTTT.